The clone carrying this TCR beta chain was seen many times. The data belong to a study of Graves' ophthalmopathy and Graves' hyperthyroidism. Amplification from RNA transcripts yielded the TCR beta CDR3 regions. An initial RT-PCR round employing HTBI primers preceded a second-round multiplex PCR. Each CDR3 protein is one row after TCRdb ran MiXCR on the multiplex PCR reads. Seen here are around 1.1 million distinct CDR3 sequences, about 36% observed once, and the top ten hold 8.5% to 14%. Clinicians made diagnoses from clinical symptoms, serum thyroxine, TRAb, thyroid ultrasound and orbital computed tomography. Trimming cost V 3 bases and J 4 bases; bases outside gene matches: 3. There are 13 residues in the CDR3. Germline V lookup: CDR1 MGHRA, CDR2 YSYEKL.

The clonotype comes from an adult man with Graves' hyperthyroidism. The chain has TRBV4-1 and TRBJ2-7; 7 bases are shared with TRBD1. Sequenced material: peripheral blood or thyroid tissue (not recorded which). As DNA, the CDR3 is TGCGCCAGCAGCCAGTCAGGGGGTTACGAGCAGTACTTC. As protein: CASSQSGGYEQYF.